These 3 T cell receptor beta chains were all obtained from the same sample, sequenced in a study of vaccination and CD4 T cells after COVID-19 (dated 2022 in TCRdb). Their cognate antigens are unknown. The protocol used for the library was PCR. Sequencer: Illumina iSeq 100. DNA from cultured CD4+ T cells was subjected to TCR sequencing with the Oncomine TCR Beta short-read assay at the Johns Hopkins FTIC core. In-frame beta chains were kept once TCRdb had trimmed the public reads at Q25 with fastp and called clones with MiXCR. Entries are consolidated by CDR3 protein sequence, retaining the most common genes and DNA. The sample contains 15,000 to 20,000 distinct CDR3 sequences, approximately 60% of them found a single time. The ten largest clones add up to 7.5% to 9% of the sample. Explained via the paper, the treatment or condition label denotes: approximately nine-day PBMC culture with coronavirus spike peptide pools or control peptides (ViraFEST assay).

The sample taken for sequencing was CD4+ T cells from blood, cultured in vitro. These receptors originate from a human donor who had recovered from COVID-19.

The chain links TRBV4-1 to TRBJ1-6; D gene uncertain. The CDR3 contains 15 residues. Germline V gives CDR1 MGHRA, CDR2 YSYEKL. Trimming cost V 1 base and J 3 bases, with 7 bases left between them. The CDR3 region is CASSQGFLYNSPLHF. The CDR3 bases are TGCGCCAGCAGCCAAGGATTTCTCTATAATTCACCCCTCCACTTT.

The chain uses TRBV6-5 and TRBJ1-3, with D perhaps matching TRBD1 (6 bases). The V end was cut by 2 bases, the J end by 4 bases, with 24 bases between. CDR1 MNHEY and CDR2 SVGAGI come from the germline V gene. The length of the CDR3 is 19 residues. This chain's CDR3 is CASSYIGQGREVSGNTIYF. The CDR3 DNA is TGTGCCAGCAGTTACATAGGGCAGGGGAGGGAAGTGTCGGGAAACACCATATATTTT.

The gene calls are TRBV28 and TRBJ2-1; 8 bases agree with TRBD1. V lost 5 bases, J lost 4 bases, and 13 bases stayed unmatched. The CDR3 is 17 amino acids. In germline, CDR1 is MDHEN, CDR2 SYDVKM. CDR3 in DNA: TGTGCCAGCAGTCAATCATCGGCAGGGGGCCGATACAATGAGCAGTTCTTC. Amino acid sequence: CASSQSSAGGRYNEQFF.